The 17 T cell receptor beta chains below were found in one sample sequenced in a study of blood T cell repertoires in COVID-19. Repertoires were generated with immunoSEQ multiplex PCR, while TCRdb's copy carries only in-frame clones and drops some. The sample yields around 340,000 clones, 70% to 90% seen once. The sequencing sample was made of peripheral blood. These receptors were obtained from a woman in her sixties with COVID-19, enrolled during active disease.

This rearrangement joins TRBV2 to TRBJ1-6, with D possibly being TRBD1 (5 bases). CDR1 and CDR2 (germline): SNHLY, FYNNEI. The V end lost 4 bases, the J end lost 0 bases, and 10 bases lay between the germline ends. The CDR3 has 16 residues. For the CDR3, the DNA is TGTGCCAGCAGTGTGGGGGGGAGCTCCTATAATTCACCCCTCCACTTT. It specifies CASSVGGSSYNSPLHF.

This chain joins TRBV27 and TRBJ2-7; 9 bases line up with TRBD1. The length of the CDR3 is 15 residues. CDR1 MNHEY and CDR2 SMNVEV come from the germline V gene (reference sequence). V lost 5 bases, J lost 2 bases, and 7 bases stayed unmatched. This CDR3 reads CASSLVQGAPYEQYF. CDR3 coding DNA: TGTGCCAGCAGTCTAGTACAGGGGGCGCCCTACGAGCAGTACTTC.

Comment on this clone: At one of its ends the junction is not consistent with the germline gene, which may arise from a read error. The chain combines TRBV9 with TRBJ2-7; a weak D match, TRBD1 (5 bases). Germline V gene sequence: CDR1 SGDLS, CDR2 YYNGEE. This CDR3 has 13 residues. CDR3 coding DNA: TGTGCCAGCAGCGTAGAGGGATTGGGGCCGTTAAGCTTC. Residues: CASSVEGLGPLSF.

The genes are TRBV5-1 and TRBJ1-1, with a tentative D call TRBD1 (5 bases). Germline V gene data show CDR1 as SGHRS and CDR2 as YFSETQ. V was clipped by 4 bases and J by 3 bases, with 16 bases between them. CDR3 length equals 15 residues. The CDR3 DNA reads as TGCGCCAGCAGCCCGACCCTGGACACGTACACTGAAGCTTTCTTT. It codes for CASSPTLDTYTEAFF.

CDR3 sequence: CASSYDSSGNTIYF. Here the CDR3 DNA reads TGTGCCAGCAGTTACGACTCCTCTGGAAACACCATATATTTT. The chain joins TRBV6-5 to TRBJ1-3; D gene unclear. This CDR3 is built from 14 residues. CDR1 and CDR2 (germline): MNHEY, SVGAGI. V was shortened by 2 bases and J by 0 bases, with 5 bases between the two germline ends.

J is TRBJ1-1 and V is TRBV6-5, with D unresolved. CDR1 and CDR2 from the germline V gene are MNHEY and SVGAGI. V lost 8 bases and J 1 base, leaving 11 bases between the germline ends. The CDR3 sequence is 13 residues long. In nucleotides, the CDR3 is TGTGCCAGCCGCTTGGCCCCGAACACTGAAGCTTTCTTT. As protein: CASRLAPNTEAFF.

The V and J genes are TRBV28 and TRBJ1-1; 9 nucleotides match TRBD1. This CDR3 spans 11 amino acids. Trimming cost V 2 bases and J 13 bases; bases outside gene matches: 2. Germline V gene sequence: CDR1 MDHEN, CDR2 SYDVKM. The CDR3 is CASSLDRGCFF. As DNA, the CDR3 is TGTGCCAGCAGTTTAGACAGGGGGTGTTTCTTT.

J is TRBJ1-3 and V is TRBV6-5; weak D call: TRBD1 (6 bases). The V gene lost 4 bases and the J gene lost 0 bases, with 7 bases spanning the gap. The CDR3 runs to 14 residues. Germline V CDR1 and CDR2: MNHEY, SVGAGI. The CDR3 is CASSSGDSGNTIYF. CDR3 bases: TGTGCCAGCAGTTCAGGGGACTCTGGAAACACCATATATTTT.

The J gene is TRBJ1-1, the V gene TRBV12-3 or TRBV12-4, with a weak D call TRBD1 (6 bases). This CDR3 is built from 12 residues. V was shortened by 7 bases and J by 5 bases, with 11 bases between the two germline ends. As DNA, the CDR3 is TGTGCCAGCACCATACAGGGTACTGAAGCTTTCTTT. Translated, it gives CASTIQGTEAFF.

The chain combines TRBV6-6 with TRBJ2-3, with 8 bases lining up with TRBD1. Germline trimming cut 6 bases from V and 5 bases from J; bases unmatched to any gene: 4. This CDR3 region has 13 residues. Germline V gene data show CDR1 as MNHNY and CDR2 as SVGAGI (reference sequence). CDR3 amino acids: CASSRQGRDTQYF. CDR3 DNA sequence: TGTGCCAGCAGCCGACAGGGGAGAGATACGCAGTATTTT.

The V and J genes are TRBV6-6 and TRBJ1-2; the D gene is possibly TRBD1 (5 bases). V lost 5 bases and J lost 7, with 11 bases in between. The CDR3 runs 12 residues. Germline V lookup: CDR1 MNHNY, CDR2 SVGAGI (reference sequence). CDR3 sequence: CASSPAGFGYTF. CDR3 DNA sequence: TGTGCCAGCAGTCCCGCAGGGTTTGGCTACACCTTC.

The chain links TRBV9 to TRBJ1-3; 7 bases fit TRBD1. V shed 3 bases, J shed 5 bases, and the junction held 5 bases outside the gene matches. The CDR3 has 14 residues. Germline V lookup: CDR1 SGDLS, CDR2 YYNGEE. The CDR3: CASSARGQRNTIYF. The CDR3 nucleotides are TGTGCCAGCAGCGCCCGGGGACAGCGAAACACCATATATTTT.

This chain links TRBV12-5 with TRBJ1-4, with D possibly TRBD1 on 5 matching bases. V lost 5 bases and J lost 10, with 26 bases in between. CDR1 and CDR2 (germline): LGHNT, FRNRAP. The CDR3 loop spans 17 amino acids. DNA of the CDR3: TGTGCTAGTGGTCCTCCCGCCTCGCAGGGCTCCCTAGGAAAACTGTTTTTT. The encoded protein is CASGPPASQGSLGKLFF.

The rearrangement uses TRBV7-2 and TRBJ2-7; 12 bases align to TRBD2. V gave up 4 bases and J gave up 2 bases; unmatched junction bases: 3. Germline CDR1 reads SGHTA; CDR2 reads FQGNSA. CDR3 length: 15 residues. Written as DNA, the CDR3 is TGTGCCAGCAGCTCTAGCGGGGGGGCAACCTACGAGCAGTACTTC. Its translation is CASSSSGGATYEQYF.

The chain couples TRBV6-1 to TRBJ2-7, with D possibly being TRBD1 (5 bases). Germline CDR1 is MNHNS and CDR2 is SASEGT. The CDR3 runs to 15 residues. V lost 2 bases to trimming and J lost 0 bases, with 11 bases between them. This chain's CDR3 is CASSELPGISYEQYF. The CDR3 nucleotides are TGTGCCAGCAGTGAACTTCCAGGGATCTCCTACGAGCAGTACTTC.

The V gene is TRBV11-1, the J gene TRBJ2-7; tentatively, D is TRBD1 (5 bases). Trimming removed 1 base at V and 6 bases at J, with 7 bases between. CDR1 and CDR2 (germline): SGHAT, FQDESV (reference sequence). The CDR3 is made up of 12 amino acids. This CDR3 is CASSLGGGEQYF. In DNA, the CDR3 is TGTGCCAGCAGCTTAGGGGGCGGCGAGCAGTACTTC. The entire variable domain, with the rest obtained from reference TRBV11-1 and TRBJ2-7, is as follows: EAEVAQSPRYKITEKSQAVAFWCDPISGHATLYWYRQILGQGPELLVQFQDESVVDDSQLPKDRFSAERLKGVDSTLKIQPAELGDSAMYLCASSLGGGEQYFGPGTRLTVT.

This clone was seen more than once but under ten times. This chain uses TRBV2 with TRBJ2-5, with a tentative D call TRBD1 (6 bases). The CDR3 totals 12 residues. The ends were cut back, 3 bases at V and 7 bases at J, with 9 bases in the middle. Germline V gene lookup returns CDR1 SNHLY and CDR2 FYNNEI. CDR3 sequence (DNA): TGTGCCAGCAGTGACCCCAGGGGGACCCAGTACTTC. Amino acid sequence: CASSDPRGTQYF.